One sample yielded the 21 T cell receptor beta chains listed below, sequenced in a study of blood T cell repertoires in COVID-19. Profiled with immunoSEQ multiplex PCR; TCRdb holds only in-frame clones, not every one. This table holds roughly 140,000 clones, approximately 84% found once. The sample was peripheral blood. These receptors were collected from a human donor in a cohort sampled during active COVID-19.

The chain employs TRBV12-3 or TRBV12-4 and TRBJ2-7; unclear D gene. V lost 6 bases and J lost 5, with 11 bases in between. This CDR3 spans 12 amino acids. CDR3 loop: CASSLSVHEQYF. In DNA, the CDR3 is TGTGCCAGCAGCCTTTCGGTTCACGAGCAGTACTTC.

This clone was counted a single time. The chain carries TRBV25-1 and TRBJ2-3, with D possibly TRBD2 on 6 matching bases. This CDR3 region has 14 residues. Germline V gene data show CDR1 as MGHDK and CDR2 as SYGVNS. V shed 4 bases and J shed 2 bases, with 10 bases lying between them. The DNA for the CDR3 is TGTGCCAGCAGTGTGTGGGGGGTCACAGATACGCAGTATTTT. This encodes CASSVWGVTDTQYF.

This rearrangement joins TRBV7-3 to TRBJ2-1, with 7 bases identical to TRBD1. This CDR3 has 20 amino acids. V lost 4 bases to trimming and J lost 6 bases; unmatched junction nucleotides: 24. Germline-derived CDR1 and CDR2 are SGHTA and FQGTGA. The CDR3 spells CASSSHVTGDGTIGLNEQFF. The CDR3 coding sequence is TGTGCCAGCAGCTCACACGTAACAGGGGATGGTACAATTGGGCTCAATGAGCAGTTCTTC.

The chain recombines TRBV2 with TRBJ2-7, with D perhaps matching TRBD1 (5 bases). The germline V gene encodes CDR1 SNHLY and CDR2 FYNNEI. The CDR3 spans 13 residues. V lost 3 bases and J 3 bases, leaving 9 bases between the germline ends. The CDR3 loop is CASSETVYYEQYF. CDR3 DNA sequence: TGTGCCAGCAGTGAGACAGTGTACTACGAGCAGTACTTC.

CDR3 amino acids: CASSLGTGVEAFF. In DNA form, the CDR3 reads TGTGCCAGCAGTTTAGGGACAGGGGTCGAAGCTTTCTTT. The rearrangement joins TRBV12-3 or TRBV12-4 to TRBJ1-1; 9 positions match TRBD1. CDR3 length: 13 residues. Losses at the gene ends were 1 base for V and 8 bases for J; bases not matched to a gene: 2.

CDR3 sequence: CASSLTGFISQPQHF. CDR3 nucleotide sequence: TGTGCCAGCAGCTTAACGGGGTTCATCAGTCAGCCCCAGCATTTT. V and J are TRBV7-6 and TRBJ1-5; D is unresolved. Per the germline V gene, CDR1 is SGHVS and CDR2 is FNYEAQ. V was shortened by 2 bases and J by 6 bases, with 14 bases between the two germline ends. CDR3 length equals 15 residues.

The chain has TRBV5-1 and TRBJ1-3, with TRBD1 identical over 7 bases. Unmatched junction bases numbered 2, after V lost 0 bases and J lost 2 bases. The CDR3 has 15 amino acids. Germline-derived CDR1 and CDR2 are SGHRS and YFSETQ. The CDR3 region is CASSLGDRAGNTIYF. The CDR3 bases are TGCGCCAGCAGCTTGGGCGACAGGGCTGGAAACACCATATATTTT.

The CDR3 reads CASSYYRDTNEQFF. The CDR3 bases are TGTGCCAGCAGTTACTACCGGGACACCAATGAGCAGTTCTTC. J is TRBJ2-1 and V is TRBV6-5, with D possibly matching TRBD1 (6 bases). Trimming removed 1 base from V and 6 bases from J, with 10 bases in between. Germline V gene sequence: CDR1 MNHEY, CDR2 SVGAGI. The CDR3 runs 14 residues.

For the CDR3, the DNA is TGCAGCGTAGCAATGACAGGGGCTAATTCACCCCTCCACTTT. Amino acid sequence: CSVAMTGANSPLHF. The chain has TRBV29-1 and TRBJ1-6; 8 bases are shared with TRBD1. Germline V CDR1 and CDR2: SQVTM, ANQGSEA. With V trimmed by 6 bases and J by 6 bases, 7 bases remained unmatched. The CDR3 runs to 14 residues.

This clone was counted a few times. The chain has TRBV20-1 and TRBJ2-7, with 7 bases fitting TRBD1. Trimming at V came to 3 bases and at J to 2 bases, leaving 13 bases not matched to a gene. The length of the CDR3 is 16 residues. Germline values: CDR1 DFQATT, CDR2 SNEGSKA (reference sequence). The CDR3 DNA follows: TGCAGTGCTAGTTTTAGTAGGGGGCCGAGAGCCTACGAGCAGTACTTC. Residues: CSASFSRGPRAYEQYF.

This sequence joins TRBV5-6 and TRBJ2-7, with 11 bases matching TRBD1. J was trimmed by 5 bases and V by 3 bases; bases with no gene match: 10. This CDR3 spans 16 amino acids. Looked up from germline, CDR1 is SGHDT and CDR2 is YYEEEE. CDR3 sequence reads: CASSWARTGGGNEQYF. CDR3 sequence (DNA): TGTGCCAGCAGCTGGGCCCGGACAGGGGGCGGGAACGAGCAGTACTTC.

The V call is TRBV7-9, the J call TRBJ2-1, with 9 positions matching TRBD2. Germline V CDR1 and CDR2: SEHNR, FQNEAQ (reference sequence). V was pared by 4 bases and J by 6 bases, with 7 bases of the junction left unmatched. The CDR3 is made up of 15 amino acids. CDR3 in amino acids: CASSSSGTSFNEQFF. In DNA, the CDR3 is TGTGCCAGCAGCTCCAGCGGGACTAGCTTCAATGAGCAGTTCTTC.

The gene calls are TRBV6-5 and TRBJ1-5; TRBD1 matches 7 bases. Germline assignment: CDR1 MNHEY and CDR2 SVGAGI. The V segment lost 8 bases and the J segment 7 bases; nucleotides outside the gene matches: 8. This CDR3 is built from 13 residues. CDR3 DNA: TGTGCCAGCCAGGGGGGCGGCGGACAGCCCCAGCATTTT. The encoded protein is CASQGGGGQPQHF.

The chain recombines TRBV20-1 with TRBJ2-1, with TRBD1 matching 9 bases. The CDR3 totals 13 residues. V was clipped by 3 bases and J by 9 bases; unmatched bases: 6. The germline V gene has CDR1 DFQATT and CDR2 SNEGSKA (reference sequence). DNA of the CDR3: TGCAGTGCTAGTTTAACAGGGGGCGGTGAGCAGTTCTTC. Translation gives CSASLTGGGEQFF.

This chain connects TRBV3-1 (or the pseudogene TRBV3-2) to TRBJ2-3; 7 nucleotides match TRBD2. V shed 1 base and J 7 bases; nucleotides not matched to a gene: 8. CDR3 size: 15 residues. The V gene's germline CDR1 is LGHDT and CDR2 YNNKEL (reference sequence). DNA for the CDR3: TGTGCCAGCAGCCAAGGACTAGCTGGTAGGAATACGCAGTATTTT. Translation: CASSQGLAGRNTQYF.

This clone appeared a single time. This sequence joins TRBV10-3 and TRBJ2-1, with a weak D call TRBD2 (7 bases). CDR1 is ENHRY and CDR2 is SYGVKD in the germline V gene. The CDR3 contains 15 residues. The ends were cut back, 5 bases at V and 2 bases at J, with 13 bases in the middle. The CDR3 spells CAISPGGAPYNEQFF. CDR3 nucleotides: TGTGCCATCAGTCCTGGGGGGGCCCCCTACAATGAGCAGTTCTTC.

CDR3 DNA: TGTGCCAGCAGCCCCCTAAGGGGGACTGGAAACACCATATATTTT. Amino acid sequence: CASSPLRGTGNTIYF. This rearrangement joins TRBV3-1 (or the pseudogene TRBV3-2) to TRBJ1-3; a possible D gene is TRBD1 (6 bases). V lost 4 bases and J 2 bases, leaving 12 bases between the germline ends. Germline assignment: CDR1 LGHDT and CDR2 YNNKEL (reference sequence). The CDR3 spans 15 residues.

The chain uses TRBV5-4 and TRBJ2-7; D is unclear. Germline CDR1 and CDR2: SGHNT and YYREEE (reference sequence). The germline V and J ends were trimmed by 0 bases and 2 bases, with 9 bases remaining between them. This CDR3 is built from 14 residues. CDR3 amino acids: CASSLGSVPYEQYF. In DNA form, the CDR3 reads TGTGCCAGCAGCTTGGGGTCAGTGCCCTACGAGCAGTACTTC.

This chain joins TRBV9 and TRBJ1-1; no clear D gene. Trimming removed 3 bases at V and 7 bases at J, with 16 bases between. In germline, CDR1 is SGDLS, CDR2 YYNGEE. The CDR3 runs to 14 residues. The CDR3, as DNA: TGTGCCAGCAGCGCCTTCGACGGCGGACTTGAAGCTTTCTTT. Translation gives CASSAFDGGLEAFF.

V usage is TRBV3-1 (or the pseudogene TRBV3-2) and J usage is TRBJ2-1; possible D gene TRBD2, 6 bases. V dropped 8 bases and J dropped 0 bases, with 11 bases sitting between them. This CDR3 is built from 14 residues. Germline loops: CDR1 LGHDT, CDR2 YNNKEL (reference sequence). The CDR3 DNA is TGTGCCAGCCGGGACGGGAGCTCCTACAATGAGCAGTTCTTC. Translation: CASRDGSSYNEQFF.

The rearrangement uses TRBV4-1 and TRBJ1-1; D is possibly TRBD1 (5 bases). The CDR3 extends over 15 amino acids. Germline values: CDR1 MGHRA, CDR2 YSYEKL. Trimming cost V 2 bases and J 0 bases, with 10 bases left between them. The CDR3 bases are TGCGCCAGCAGCCAACGGGGGGACCTGAACACTGAAGCTTTCTTT. It translates to CASSQRGDLNTEAFF.